This T cell receptor (beta chain) was identified during a study of identical twins. Notes on the study in general: In cord blood, abundant beta clonotypes had fewer insertions; memory showed no trend. For monozygotic twins, models underestimated out-of-frame TCR alpha sharing.

This clonotype was detected a few times. Antigen: not known. Unique molecular identifiers were in the cDNA, with template-switch universal primer binding. From the 5' RACE reads, TCRdb called clonotypes with MiXCR, one entry per CDR3 protein. The repertoire holds about 190,000 distinct CDR3 sequences, with around a sixth as singletons. These sequences were also reported in another study, on T cells expressing NK-cell markers. That paper adds: Investigators obtained TCR beta repertoires from sorted CD3+CD56+NKG2C+, CD3+CD56+NKG2C- and CD3+CD56-NKG2C+ T cells.

The specimen was CD8+ T cells sorted from blood. This clonotype was obtained from a woman younger than 35 in good health.

CDR3 amino acids: CASSHAGGSYNEQFF. The CDR3 nucleotides read TGCGCCAGCAGCCACGCAGGGGGCTCCTACAATGAGCAGTTCTTC. The chain couples TRBV4-3 to TRBJ2-1, with 7 bases aligning to TRBD1. Germline V gene data show CDR1 as LGHNA and CDR2 as YSLEER. V lost 3 bases and J lost 0; bases outside the gene matches: 2. The CDR3 is 15 residues long.